The 25 T cell receptor beta chains below all came from one sample that was sequenced in a study of blood T cell repertoires in COVID-19. Repertoires were generated with immunoSEQ multiplex PCR, while TCRdb's copy carries only in-frame clones and drops some. The table includes about 140,000 clones, 78% detected once. The specimen sequenced was peripheral blood. The receptors here all came from a woman in her sixties with acute or convalescent COVID-19.

The chain joins TRBV24-1 to TRBJ2-2, with 10 bases identical to TRBD2. The CDR3 consists of 14 residues. V lost 5 bases, J lost 6 bases, and 2 bases stayed unmatched. CDR1 and CDR2 from the germline V gene are KGHDR and SFDVKD. In DNA, the CDR3 is TGTGCCACCAGTGGGCTAGCGGGAGCCGGGGAGCTGTTTTTT. Translation gives CATSGLAGAGELFF.

This chain links TRBV6-6 with TRBJ2-1; D gene uncertain. Trimming took off 2 bases at V and 7 bases at J, with 9 bases between the two ends. The CDR3 runs to 13 residues. In germline, CDR1 is MNHNY, CDR2 SVGAGI (reference sequence). The CDR3 is CASSYVGGNEQFF. CDR3 bases: TGTGCCAGCAGTTACGTTGGCGGTAATGAGCAGTTCTTC.

V and J are TRBV5-4 and TRBJ2-3, with D possibly TRBD1 on 5 matching bases. CDR1 is SGHNT and CDR2 is YYREEE in the germline V gene (reference sequence). The CDR3 length is 15 residues. V dropped 5 bases and J dropped 0 bases, with 13 bases sitting between them. The CDR3, as DNA: TGTGCCAGCAGGGACCAAAGGGGAAGCACAGATACGCAGTATTTT. It is translated as CASRDQRGSTDTQYF.

V is TRBV18 and J is TRBJ2-1; the match to TRBD2 covers 13 bases. The CDR3 spans 18 residues. Germline lookup yields CDR1 KGHSH and CDR2 LQKENI. Germline trimming cut 3 bases from V and 1 base from J; bases unmatched to any gene: 6. In DNA, the CDR3 is TGTGCCAGCTCACCGCTTGGGACTAGCGGGACTTCCTACAATGAGCAGTTCTTC. Translated, it gives CASSPLGTSGTSYNEQFF.

The rearrangement uses TRBV4-2 and TRBJ2-1, with 8 bases aligning to TRBD2. Germline assignment: CDR1 LGHNA and CDR2 YNFKEQ. V was clipped by 3 bases and J by 4 bases; unmatched bases: 11. CDR3 length: 17 residues. The CDR3 spells CASSQTSATNFYNEQFF. The DNA for the CDR3 is TGTGCCAGCAGCCAGACTAGCGCCACGAACTTTTACAATGAGCAGTTCTTC.

This rearrangement joins TRBV12-3 or TRBV12-4 to TRBJ2-2; 7 bases are shared with TRBD1. V gave up 7 bases and J gave up 5 bases; unmatched junction bases: 4. The CDR3 covers 13 residues. The CDR3 sequence is CASKGQLTGELFF. CDR3 coding DNA: TGTGCCAGCAAGGGACAGTTGACCGGGGAGCTGTTTTTT.

The chain has TRBV27 and TRBJ2-7; 9 nucleotides agree with TRBD1. Germline CDR1 is MNHEY and CDR2 is SMNVEV (reference sequence). Unmatched junction bases numbered 4, after V lost 1 base and J lost 3 bases. The CDR3 spans 15 residues. The CDR3 DNA sequence: TGTGCCAGCAGTTTATTTGGGGACAGGGTCTACGAGCAGTACTTC. Protein: CASSLFGDRVYEQYF.

This chain connects TRBV19 to TRBJ1-5; TRBD1 aligns across 7 bases. The CDR3 has 14 amino acids. Germline assignment: CDR1 LNHDA and CDR2 SQIVND (reference sequence). With V trimmed by 3 bases and J by 5 bases, 4 bases remained unmatched. This chain's CDR3 is CASSISQGDQPQHF. CDR3 bases: TGTGCCAGTAGTATTTCGCAGGGGGATCAGCCCCAGCATTTT.

The chain links TRBV12-5 to TRBJ2-3; 7 bases match TRBD2. J gave up 7 bases and V 8 bases, and 9 bases lay outside the gene matches. The CDR3 contains 13 residues. Looked up from germline, CDR1 is LGHNT and CDR2 is FRNRAP. The CDR3 is CASSFAGDYTQYF. CDR3 sequence (DNA): TGTGCTAGTTCGTTTGCGGGGGACTATACGCAGTATTTT.

The J gene is TRBJ2-1, the V gene TRBV30; TRBD2 matches 8 bases. Looked up from germline, CDR1 is GTSNPN and CDR2 is SVGIG (reference sequence). This CDR3 is built from 15 residues. With V trimmed by 7 bases and J by 0 bases, 8 bases remained unmatched. The CDR3 loop is CASFSGASSYNEQFF. The CDR3 DNA reads TGTGCCTCGTTTAGCGGGGCTAGCTCCTACAATGAGCAGTTCTTC.

This clone was seen only once. V is TRBV11-2 and J is TRBJ1-4; tentatively, D is TRBD1 (5 bases). The CDR3 is 15 amino acids. Germline V CDR1 and CDR2: SGHAT, FQNNGV. Between the trimmed V and J ends, which lost 1 base and 8 bases, there was a span of 14 bases. CDR3 loop: CASSLGGRVEEKLFF. The CDR3 coding sequence is TGTGCCAGCAGCTTAGGAGGCAGGGTAGAGGAAAAACTGTTTTTT.

The chain employs TRBV27 and TRBJ1-5; the D gene is possibly TRBD1 (5 bases). The CDR3 runs to 13 residues. Germline CDR1 and CDR2: MNHEY and SMNVEV (reference sequence). Trimming cost V 3 bases and J 5 bases, with 8 bases left between them. DNA for the CDR3: TGTGCCAGCAGTTTTAGGGGCGATCAGCCCCAGCATTTT. Translation: CASSFRGDQPQHF.

V is TRBV9 and J is TRBJ1-2; TRBD1 agrees at 7 bases. Germline values: CDR1 SGDLS, CDR2 YYNGEE. V shed 0 bases, J shed 6 bases, and the junction held 11 bases outside the gene matches. The CDR3 contains 16 residues. In nucleotides, the CDR3 is TGTGCCAGCAGCGTAGGAGGGGGCGGATATCAAGATGGCTACACCTTC. As protein: CASSVGGGGYQDGYTF.

V and J are TRBV10-3 and TRBJ2-7; 7 bases line up with TRBD2. Trimming cost V 5 bases and J 2 bases; bases outside gene matches: 6. The length of the CDR3 is 14 residues. Germline V gives CDR1 ENHRY, CDR2 SYGVKD. The CDR3 nucleotides read TGTGCCATCAGTCCTAGCGGAGCCACCTACGAGCAGTACTTC. Translated: CAISPSGATYEQYF.

This clone is a singleton in its sample. The chain carries TRBV19 and TRBJ1-5; maybe TRBD1 (5 bases). Deletions cut 5 bases from V and 6 bases from J, with 20 bases between. The CDR3 length is 16 residues. Per germline, CDR1 LNHDA and CDR2 SQIVND (reference sequence). CDR3 sequence reads: CASSYRTILIGQPQHF. The CDR3 DNA reads as TGTGCCAGTAGTTACCGGACAATCTTGATTGGTCAGCCCCAGCATTTT.

The chain carries TRBV4-1 and TRBJ2-3; 13 nucleotides line up with TRBD2. Germline CDR1 reads MGHRA; CDR2 reads YSYEKL. The CDR3 spans 18 residues. J was trimmed by 4 bases and V by 4 bases; bases with no gene match: 11. CDR3 DNA sequence: TGCGCCAGCAGCCTTTTCCGACTAGCGGGGGGACCTTCAGATACGCAGTATTTT. Amino acid sequence: CASSLFRLAGGPSDTQYF.

The chain uses TRBV5-1 and TRBJ2-1; 11 bases are a match to TRBD2. V shed 4 bases, J shed 7 bases, and the junction held 10 bases outside the gene matches. The CDR3 totals 16 residues. The germline V gene encodes CDR1 SGHRS and CDR2 YFSETQ. CDR3 nucleotide sequence: TGCGCCAGCAGCCCCAGGGTAGCGGGAGGGAGGAATGAGCAGTTCTTC. Its protein product is CASSPRVAGGRNEQFF.

The chain carries TRBV10-3 and TRBJ1-2; D not certain. The V end lost 6 bases, the J end lost 2 bases, and 4 bases lay between the germline ends. CDR1 ENHRY and CDR2 SYGVKD come from the germline V gene. This CDR3 is built from 11 residues. The CDR3 DNA reads as TGTGCCATCAGACTAAACTATGGCTACACCTTC. Protein product: CAIRLNYGYTF.

The V and J genes are TRBV5-1 and TRBJ2-7; 8 bases line up with TRBD1. After removal of 0 bases from V and 4 bases from J, the junction contained 3 bases not matched to a gene. The CDR3 has 14 residues. Germline CDR1 is SGHRS and CDR2 is YFSETQ. The CDR3 DNA reads as TGCGCCAGCAGCTTGGTCCAGGGGGCGTACGAGCAGTACTTC. Translating gives CASSLVQGAYEQYF.

This rearrangement joins TRBV29-1 to TRBJ2-5; D remains ambiguous. The length of the CDR3 is 12 residues. V lost 2 bases, J lost 5 bases, and 9 bases lay in between. Germline CDR1 SQVTM, CDR2 ANQGSEA. In DNA, the CDR3 is TGCAGCGTTGAACCGGGTTTCGAGACCCAGTACTTC. Amino acids: CSVEPGFETQYF.

V and J are TRBV4-2 and TRBJ1-2, with D unresolved. The germline V gene encodes CDR1 LGHNA and CDR2 YNFKEQ. This CDR3 spans 15 amino acids. The V gene lost 0 bases and the J gene lost 2 bases, with 10 bases spanning the gap. As DNA, the CDR3 is TGTGCCAGCAGCCAAGAGAGTGGCGGAAACTATGGCTACACCTTC. Residues: CASSQESGGNYGYTF.

Regarding this clone: Other nucleotide sequences from this sample produce the same CDR3. CDR3 DNA: TGTGCCAGCAGCCCGTTGGGACAGGGGGCGTCTGGGGCCAACGTCCTGACTTTC. Its translation: CASSPLGQGASGANVLTF. The chain combines TRBV5-6 with TRBJ2-6, with 12 bases fitting TRBD1. V trimming: 4 bases; J trimming: 1 base; junction bases outside the gene matches: 6. The CDR3 is 18 residues long. CDR1 is SGHDT and CDR2 is YYEEEE in the germline V gene.

The chain is built from TRBV5-1 and TRBJ2-1, with D perhaps matching TRBD1 (5 bases). Germline values: CDR1 SGHRS, CDR2 YFSETQ. This CDR3 region has 14 residues. Trimming removed 3 bases at V and 4 bases at J, with 11 bases between. The CDR3 reads CASSSGQQYNEQFF. The CDR3 DNA reads TGCGCCAGCAGCTCCGGACAACAATACAATGAGCAGTTCTTC.

This chain joins TRBV5-1 and TRBJ2-7; 10 nucleotides agree with TRBD1. With V trimmed by 0 bases and J by 7 bases, 7 bases remained unmatched. The length of the CDR3 is 15 residues. The germline V gene encodes CDR1 SGHRS and CDR2 YFSETQ. The CDR3 loop is CASSLEDRGTTEQYF. The CDR3 DNA sequence: TGCGCCAGCAGCTTGGAGGACAGGGGGACTACTGAGCAGTACTTC.

The chain employs TRBV6-5 and TRBJ1-2, with D possibly being TRBD1 (5 bases). The CDR3 has 14 residues. With 2 bases removed from V and 8 bases from J, the gap between germline ends came to 15 bases. Germline V gene lookup returns CDR1 MNHEY and CDR2 SVGAGI. CDR3 sequence reads: CASSYRGGMVGYTF. Written as DNA, the CDR3 is TGTGCCAGCAGTTACCGGGGGGGTATGGTCGGCTACACCTTC.